A selection of T cell receptor beta chains follows, all from one sample in a study of T cells in Graves' hyperthyroidism and ophthalmopathy. TCRdb processed the multiplex PCR reads anew with MiXCR; each CDR3 protein has one entry. The repertoire holds hundreds of thousands of distinct CDR3 sequences, with around 13% as singletons. Sequencing was performed on blood. These receptors were taken from a woman younger than 35 with Graves' hyperthyroidism. Both conserved end residues are part of each CDR3. A D gene is named only where the DNA matches it firmly. Clone sizes are given selectively: once, few, many, or a class where the clone is expanded.

>TRBV7-9|TRBJ2-3|TRBD2|many
TGTGCCAGCAGCCACCGACTAGCGGCTAGCACAGATACGCAGTATTTT
CASSHRLAASTDTQYF
>TRBV28|TRBJ2-1|NA|many
TGTGCCAGCAGTAGGGGGGTGGTTGGGTTCTTC
CASSRGVVGFF
>TRBV25-1|TRBJ1-2|TRBD1|few
TGTGCCAGCAGCCTAGTAGGTGGGACAGGGGGCAATGGCTACACCTTC
CASSLVGGTGGNGYTF
>TRBV6-2/TRBV6-3|TRBJ2-2|TRBD1|once
TGTGCCAGCCAGGGACAGGGGAGGTACACCGGGGAGCTGTTTTTT
CASQGQGRYTGELFF
>TRBV7-8|TRBJ2-7|NA|many
TGTGCCAGCAGTCGGTCGGGTCCTCGTGAGCAGTACTTC
CASSRSGPREQYF
>TRBV20-1|TRBJ1-1|NA|many
TGCAGTGCTAGTTTGGGCCAGGTGAACACTGAAGCTTTCTTT
CSASLGQVNTEAFF
>TRBV20-1|TRBJ2-1|TRBD2|many
TGCAGTGCTAGAGATAGTGGCGGGAGCGACAATGAGCAGTTCTTC
CSARDSGGSDNEQFF
>TRBV5-6|TRBJ2-7|NA|NA
TGTGCCAGCAGTGGGAGGTGGAGTCTCGAGCAGTACTTC
CASSGRWSLEQYF
>TRBV7-9|TRBJ1-1|NA|few
TGTGCCAGCACCCCCGCACTAGGGCCCATGAACACTGAAGCTTTCTTT
CASTPALGPMNTEAFF
>TRBV5-6|TRBJ2-1|TRBD1|NA
TGTGCCAGCAGCTTTGGGCCCGGACAGGTCTACAATGAGCAGTTCTTC
CASSFGPGQVYNEQFF
>TRBV4-1|TRBJ2-7|NA|NA
TGCGCCAGCAGCCGCCAACCCACCCGGGGAGGAGGAAACTACGAGCAGTACTTC
CASSRQPTRGGGNYEQYF
>TRBV5-1|TRBJ1-1|TRBD1|many
TGCGCCAGCAGCTGGGGACAGGTTAACACTGAAGCTTTCTTT
CASSWGQVNTEAFF
>TRBV6-1|TRBJ2-1|NA|many
TGTGCCAGCACGCGGGGAGAGCAGTTCTTC
CASTRGEQFF
>TRBV2|TRBJ2-7|NA|many
TGTGCCAGCAGTGAACGGGAATACTACGAGCAGTACTTC
CASSEREYYEQYF
>TRBV20-1|TRBJ2-1|TRBD1|many
TGCAGTGCTAGGGGGGAGACAGGGCGACTTGAGCAGTTCTTC
CSARGETGRLEQFF
>TRBV5-1|TRBJ1-4|NA|many
TGCGCCAGCAGCTTGGCCGAAAGGGAACAAGAAAAACTGTTTTTT
CASSLAEREQEKLFF
>TRBV5-5|TRBJ1-1|NA|many
TGTGCCAGCAGCCCCTATTGGGGCGGGACTGAAGCTTTCTTT
CASSPYWGGTEAFF
>TRBV7-9|TRBJ2-7|NA|many
TGTGCCAGCAGCACAGTTTCTGTCTACGAGCAGTACTTC
CASSTVSVYEQYF
>TRBV28|TRBJ2-3|TRBD2|many
TGTGCCAGCATTACCACTAGCGGAGATACGCAGTATTTT
CASITTSGDTQYF
>TRBV7-2|TRBJ2-7|NA|many
TGTGCCAGCAGCCAATTCTCTGAACAGTACTTC
CASSQFSEQYF
>TRBV24-1|TRBJ2-2|NA|NA
TGTGCCACGAGCACATCAAACACCGGGGAGCTGTTTTTT
CATSTSNTGELFF
>TRBV29-1|TRBJ2-1|TRBD1|many
TGCAGCGTTGACGCGACAGGGTCCTACAATGAGCAGTTCTTC
CSVDATGSYNEQFF
>TRBV6-2/TRBV6-3|TRBJ1-6|NA|many
TGTGCCAGCAGTTACGATTACTCCTATAATTCACCCCTCCACTTT
CASSYDYSYNSPLHF
>TRBV2|TRBJ2-3|NA|many
TGTGCCAGCAGCCCTCAGGGACTCTTAGGGGGCACAGATACGCAGTATTTT
CASSPQGLLGGTDTQYF
>TRBV6-2/TRBV6-3|TRBJ2-2|NA|few
TGTGCCAGCAGTCTGAGCGGGCGCCGCCGGGAGCTGTTTTTT
CASSLSGRRRELFF
>TRBV19|TRBJ1-6|NA|NA
TGTGCCAGTAGTACCTTCCTGGAGGTTATCGATTCACCCCTCCACTTT
CASSTFLEVIDSPLHF
>TRBV7-2|TRBJ2-7|NA|many
TGTGCCAGCAGCTCCCTATTGGGGATCGGAGAGCAGTACTTC
CASSSLLGIGEQYF
>TRBV12-3/TRBV12-4|TRBJ1-5|TRBD1|NA
TGTGCCAGCAGCCTTACAGGGGGCAGGCAGCCCCAGCATTTT
CASSLTGGRQPQHF
>TRBV9|TRBJ2-5|NA|many
TGTGCCAGCAGCCCCCGTACAGGGAAACAAGAGACCCAGTACTTC
CASSPRTGKQETQYF
>TRBV5-6|TRBJ1-4|NA|few
TGTGCCAGCAGCTGGGTCGGGGCCCCGGATGAAAAACTGTTTTTT
CASSWVGAPDEKLFF
>TRBV6-2/TRBV6-3|TRBJ1-2|TRBD1|many
TGTGCCAGCATGTCCGGGGACAGATCTAACTATGGCTACACCTTC
CASMSGDRSNYGYTF
>TRBV7-9|TRBJ2-1|NA|many
TGTGCCAGCAGCTTCCGAGACCGGGTGGGAGTGTCCTACAATGAGCAGTTCTTC
CASSFRDRVGVSYNEQFF
>TRBV19|TRBJ2-5|TRBD2|few
TGTGCCAGTAGTACTCAATCATCGACTAGCAGGGTGGAGACCCAGTACTTC
CASSTQSSTSRVETQYF
>TRBV20-1|TRBJ2-1|NA|many
TGCAGTGCTAGAGATGGCGGGGGCCCCTACAATGAGCAGTTCTTC
CSARDGGGPYNEQFF
>TRBV28|TRBJ1-3|NA|many
TGTGCCAGCAGTTTACGGGGGGCTGGAAACACCATATATTTT
CASSLRGAGNTIYF
>TRBV20-1|TRBJ2-3|TRBD2|many
TGCAGTGCTTCGCTAGCGGGAAGCACAGATACGCAGTATTTT
CSASLAGSTDTQYF
>TRBV6-8|TRBJ1-6|NA|many
TGTGCCAGCAGTTCCCAGGGATCGTCCGGGAATTCACCCCTCCACTTT
CASSSQGSSGNSPLHF
>TRBV20-1|TRBJ1-3|NA|NA
TGCAGTGCTAGGATCAGGGCGTCCGGAAACACCATATATTTT
CSARIRASGNTIYF
>TRBV28|TRBJ2-1|NA|many
TGTGCCAGCAGTTTAGATCAGGGTTTGGAAAATGAGCAGTTCTTC
CASSLDQGLENEQFF
>TRBV7-6|TRBJ1-2|NA|NA
TGTGCCAGCAGCTCTTCGGGCCATGGCTACGCCTTC
CASSSSGHGYAF
>TRBV5-1|TRBJ1-2|NA|many
TGCGCCACCTCGGCCGGCCAGGGAAACGGCTACACCTTC
CATSAGQGNGYTF
>TRBV6-1|TRBJ2-5|NA|many
TGTGCCAGCAGTCCGACCGGGCAGACCCAGTACTTC
CASSPTGQTQYF
>TRBV28|TRBJ2-3|TRBD2|many
TGTGCCAGCAGTTTAGAGGCTAGCGGGAGTAGTCAACAGGATACGCAGTATTTT
CASSLEASGSSQQDTQYF